Listed here are 30 T cell receptor beta chains from one sample, sequenced in a study of breast tumors, draining lymph nodes, adjacent tissues. Samples came from axillary lymph nodes draining the breast cancer. Each CDR3 protein is one row after TCRdb ran MiXCR on the multiplex PCR reads. The sample records around 130,000 distinct CDR3 sequences, over 25% being singletons. Sequenced: axillary lymph node tissue. The receptors shown here come from a female donor with breast cancer. Some clones in this sample may be carry-over from other donors' samples.

In its sample, this clonotype was seen many times. The rearrangement links TRBV9 to TRBJ2-3; D possibly corresponds to TRBD1 (6 bases). Between the trimmed V and J ends, which lost 4 bases and 6 bases, there was a span of 24 bases. The CDR3 loop spans 17 amino acids. CDR1 SGDLS and CDR2 YYNGEE come from the germline V gene. CDR3 protein: CASSSKSGTTFQDTQYF. CDR3 DNA: TGTGCCAGCAGCAGTAAATCCGGGACAACCTTCCAGGATACGCAGTATTTT.

Of note for this clonotype: An end of the junction differs from the germline gene, which may be a read error. This chain links TRBV19 with TRBJ1-3, with a weak D call TRBD1 (5 bases). The CDR3 runs 15 residues. The germline V gene encodes CDR1 LNHDA and CDR2 SQIVND (reference sequence). CDR3 in amino acids: CASSWLTESGNTIYF. CDR3 sequence (DNA): TGTGCCAGTAGCTGGCTGACAGAGTCTGGAAACACCATTTATTTT.

This clonotype came up many times. The chain employs TRBV18 and TRBJ2-2; a weak D match, TRBD1 (6 bases). V dropped 6 bases and J dropped 4 bases, with 9 bases sitting between them. Per germline, CDR1 KGHSH and CDR2 LQKENI. The CDR3 contains 13 residues. CDR3 DNA sequence: TGTGCCAGCTCGTTGGACAGCACCGGGGAGCTGTTTTTT. Amino acid sequence: CASSLDSTGELFF.

Note on this clonotype: A much larger clone differs from this one at a single base, so this may be a read error. The chain recombines TRBV18 with TRBJ1-2; 9 nucleotides align to TRBD1. The CDR3 runs to 17 residues. The J segment lost 6 bases and the V segment lost 4 bases, leaving 15 bases of the junction unmatched. The V gene's germline CDR1 is KGHSH and CDR2 LQKENI. CDR3 coding DNA: TGTGCCAGCTCACTCAGCCTGGGACAGGGAGTTTGCGATGGCTACACCTTC. The encoded protein is CASSLSLGQGVCDGYTF. Combining the CDR3 with reference TRBV18 and TRBJ1-2 gives the whole variable domain NAGVMQNPRHLVRRRGQEARLRCSPMKGHSHVYWYRQLPEEGLKFMVYLQKENIIDESGMPKERFSAEFPKEGPSILRIQQVVRGDSAAYFCASSLSLGQGVCDGYTFGSGTRLTVV.

This clonotype showed up many times. The V call is TRBV20-1, the J call TRBJ1-5; no firm D call. From germline, CDR1 is DFQATT and CDR2 SNEGSKA (reference sequence). There are 12 residues in the CDR3. V dropped 6 bases and J dropped 1 base, with 7 bases sitting between them. The CDR3 is CSARPSNQPQHF. In nucleotides, the CDR3 is TGCAGTGCCCGACCGAGCAATCAGCCCCAGCATTTT.

Concerning this clonotype itself: A much larger clone is a single base away; this may be a read error. The chain has TRBV18 and TRBJ2-6; D is unresolved. The V end lost 6 bases, the J end lost 0 bases, and 21 bases lay between the germline ends. The CDR3 runs to 19 residues. Germline V gene data show CDR1 as KGHSH and CDR2 as LQKENI. The CDR3 region is CASSQRAPQQSSGANVLTF. The CDR3 nucleotides are TGTGCCAGCTCCCAACGGGCCCCACAGCAGAGCTCTGGGGCCAACGTCCTGACTTTC. Combining the CDR3 with reference TRBV18 and TRBJ2-6 gives the whole variable domain NAGVMQNPRHLVRRRGQEARLRCSPMKGHSHVYWYRQLPEEGLKFMVYLQKENIIDESGMPKERFSAEFPKEGPSILRIQQVVRGDSAAYFCASSQRAPQQSSGANVLTFGAGSRLTVL.

V usage is TRBV27 and J usage is TRBJ1-2; 8 bases are a match to TRBD1. Germline-derived CDR1 and CDR2 are MNHEY and SMNVEV (reference sequence). The V gene end was trimmed by 3 bases and the J gene end by 7 bases; junction bases not matched to a gene: 7. This CDR3 spans 14 amino acids. CDR3 bases: TGTGCCAGCAGTTTCAGAGGACAGGGCCGTGGCTACACCTTC. Encoded protein: CASSFRGQGRGYTF.

This clonotype was observed a single time. A read error may produce the germline difference seen at one junction end. The chain combines TRBV7-6 with TRBJ2-3, with 13 bases lining up with TRBD2. CDR1 SGHVS and CDR2 FNYEAQ come from the germline V gene. This CDR3 spans 15 amino acids. The CDR3, as DNA: TGCACCAGCAGCACCCGGACTAGCGGGGGAAATACGCAGTATTTT. This sequence encodes CTSSTRTSGGNTQYF. Together with reference TRBV7-6 and TRBJ2-3, the CDR3 gives the full variable domain: GAGVSQSPRYKVTKRGQDVALRCDPISGHVSLYWYRQALGQGPEFLTYFNYEAQQDKSGLPNDRFSAERPEGSISTLTIQRTEQRDSAMYRCTSSTRTSGGNTQYFGPGTRLTVL.

The chain employs TRBV2 and TRBJ2-1, with TRBD1 matching 7 bases. Germline V lookup: CDR1 SNHLY, CDR2 FYNNEI. After removal of 8 bases from V and 4 bases from J, the junction contained 11 bases not matched to a gene. This CDR3 has 15 residues. CDR3 in DNA: TGTGCCAGCTGCCCCTTAGGGGGACAGTACAATGAGCAGTTCTTC. Translation: CASCPLGGQYNEQFF.

About this clonotype itself: The final CDR3 position lacks the conserved phenylalanine or tryptophan, pointing to a likely read error. The rearrangement joins TRBV6-6 to TRBJ2-3, with D tentatively TRBD1 (5 bases). The V gene's germline CDR1 is MNHNY and CDR2 SVGAGI (reference sequence). CDR3 length: 16 amino acids. The V end was cut by 6 bases, the J end by 0 bases, with 16 bases between. CDR3 sequence: CASSLETVTSTDTQYL. The CDR3 DNA reads as TGTGCCAGCAGCCTAGAGACAGTTACTAGCACAGATACGCAGTATCTT.

This clonotype was recorded many times. The chain uses TRBV7-8 and TRBJ1-4; no reliable D call. Trimming removed 1 base at V and 7 bases at J, with 4 bases between. The CDR3 sequence is 12 residues long. Per germline, CDR1 SGHVS and CDR2 FQNEAQ. CDR3 nucleotides: TGTGCCAGCAGCTTAGGTCCTGAAAAACTGTTTTTT. This translates into CASSLGPEKLFF.

There are many counts of this clonotype. The J gene is TRBJ2-2, the V gene TRBV20-1, with 8 bases matching TRBD2. The CDR3 is 16 amino acids. The germline CDR1 and CDR2 sequences are DFQATT and SNEGSKA (reference sequence). J lost 3 bases, V lost 4 bases, and 10 bases had no gene match. The CDR3 here is CSAKRGAGDHTGELFF. CDR3 in DNA: TGCAGTGCTAAAAGGGGAGCGGGGGACCACACCGGGGAGCTGTTTTTT.

This clonotype came up a few times. A much bigger clone sits one base away, suggesting this may be a read error. The V gene is TRBV20-1, the J gene TRBJ1-2; a possible D gene is TRBD1 (6 bases). This CDR3 is built from 13 residues. Germline CDR1 is DFQATT and CDR2 is SNEGSKA (reference sequence). Here the CDR3 DNA reads TGCAGTGCTAGTGGGGGCTTCAACTATGCCTACACCTTC. Protein product: CSASGGFNYAYTF.

The chain couples TRBV29-1 to TRBJ1-5; D gene uncertain. CDR1 SQVTM and CDR2 ANQGSEA come from the germline V gene. The V and J ends lost 5 bases and 7 bases respectively, with 12 bases between them. This CDR3 spans 12 amino acids. The CDR3 DNA follows: TGCAGCGTTCGGGAGGGAGACCAGCCCCAGCATTTT. This gives the protein CSVREGDQPQHF.

This clonotype has a count of ten or more. At one end, the junction sequence differs from germline, possibly due to a read error. The genes are TRBV7-9 and TRBJ1-2; weak D call: TRBD1 (5 bases). CDR1 and CDR2 from the germline V gene are SEHNR and FQNEAQ (reference sequence). The CDR3 contains 15 residues. CDR3 DNA: TGTGCCAGCAGCCCACTGAATCCCGGGGCCTATGGCTACCCCTTC. Protein product: CASSPLNPGAYGYPF.

Turning to this clonotype: A much larger clone is a single base away; this may be a read error. The rearrangement uses TRBV30 and TRBJ2-1, with D possibly TRBD1 on 5 matching bases. The CDR3 spans 16 residues. V was trimmed by 2 bases and J by 7 bases, leaving 21 bases between them. Germline V gene sequence: CDR1 GTSNPN, CDR2 SVGIG (reference sequence). CDR3 in amino acids: CAWSPPLAQGWNEQFF. The CDR3 DNA sequence: TGTGCCTGGAGTCCACCCCTTGCTCAGGGATGGAATGAGCAGTTCTTC.

Ten or more counts support this clonotype. The chain carries TRBV19 and TRBJ1-2; no firm D call. Trimming stripped 3 bases from V and 3 bases from J, with 8 bases between. CDR1 and CDR2 from the germline V gene are LNHDA and SQIVND (reference sequence). This CDR3 spans 13 amino acids. CDR3 sequence reads: CASSIGKDYGYTF. The CDR3 coding sequence is TGTGCCAGTAGTATCGGCAAGGACTATGGCTACACCTTC.

The gene calls are TRBV6-6 and TRBJ2-7, with 7 bases matching TRBD1. Unmatched junction bases numbered 6, after V lost 6 bases and J lost 4 bases. The CDR3 is 13 amino acids. The V gene's germline CDR1 is MNHNY and CDR2 SVGAGI (reference sequence). The CDR3 bases are TGTGCCAGCAGCCCGACAGGGAAGTACGAGCAGTACTTC. It translates to CASSPTGKYEQYF.

The sample holds many counts of this clonotype. This chain links TRBV5-6 with TRBJ2-2, with D maybe TRBD2 (6 bases). V was pared by 4 bases and J by 4 bases, with 17 bases between. The CDR3 extends over 16 amino acids. Per germline, CDR1 SGHDT and CDR2 YYEEEE. CDR3 coding DNA: TGTGCCAGCAGCCAGGGTTCCGTGGGGGGCACCGGGGAGCTGTTTTTT. It specifies CASSQGSVGGTGELFF.

The chain combines TRBV20-1 with TRBJ1-2; the match to TRBD1 covers 7 bases. Germline CDR1 and CDR2: DFQATT and SNEGSKA (reference sequence). J lost 2 bases, V lost 4 bases, and 1 base had no gene match. This CDR3 is 12 amino acids long. The CDR3 spells CSAKTGNYGYTF. In DNA, the CDR3 is TGCAGTGCTAAGACAGGGAACTATGGCTACACCTTC.

This clonotype was picked up many times. The chain employs TRBV28 and TRBJ2-6, with D possibly matching TRBD1 (6 bases). The CDR3 is 14 residues long. CDR1 MDHEN and CDR2 SYDVKM come from the germline V gene. Trimming took off 6 bases at V and 4 bases at J, with 10 bases between the two ends. CDR3 loop: CASRTGSGANVLTF. CDR3 nucleotide sequence: TGTGCCAGCAGGACAGGCTCCGGGGCCAACGTCCTGACTTTC. The full variable domain, completed using reference TRBV28 and TRBJ2-6, is DVKVTQSSRYLVKRTGEKVFLECVQDMDHENMFWYRQDPGLGLRLIYFSYDVKMKEKGDIPEGYSVSREKKERFSLILESASTNQTSMYLCASRTGSGANVLTFGAGSRLTVL.

The table lists this clonotype with many counts. This sequence joins TRBV6-6 and TRBJ1-5; D is undetermined. Between the trimmed V and J ends, which lost 4 bases and 6 bases, there was a span of 10 bases. Germline lookup yields CDR1 MNHNY and CDR2 SVGAGI (reference sequence). The CDR3 extends over 13 amino acids. The CDR3 reads CASSSYQTQPQHF. The CDR3 DNA reads TGTGCCAGCAGTTCATATCAGACTCAGCCCCAGCATTTT.

This clonotype was seen ten or more times. V gene TRBV7-8 combines with J gene TRBJ1-6; 9 bases match TRBD1. This CDR3 is 17 amino acids long. The germline V gene has CDR1 SGHVS and CDR2 FQNEAQ. V shed 1 base, J shed 4 bases, and the junction held 5 bases outside the gene matches. CDR3 sequence reads: CASSLGDRAGYNSPLHF. The DNA of the CDR3 is TGTGCCAGCAGCTTAGGGGACAGGGCTGGGTATAATTCACCCCTCCACTTT.

At least ten counts were recorded for this clonotype. The chain combines TRBV9 with TRBJ1-2, with D tentatively TRBD1 (6 bases). The CDR3 runs to 15 residues. Germline values: CDR1 SGDLS, CDR2 YYNGEE. Trimming shortened V by 3 bases and J by 1 base, and 13 bases separated the two germline ends. The CDR3 coding sequence is TGTGCCAGCAGCGCTCGGGGGCAGGGTAACTATGGCTACACCTTC. Translation gives CASSARGQGNYGYTF.

Many counts were recorded for this clonotype. J is TRBJ2-1 and V is TRBV12-5; TRBD1 might be the D (6 bases). From germline, CDR1 is LGHNT and CDR2 FRNRAP. Trimming took off 2 bases at V and 8 bases at J, with 16 bases between the two ends. CDR3 size: 15 residues. In DNA form, the CDR3 reads TGTGCTAGTGGTTTGCAAAAACAGGGACGCGATGAGCAGTTCTTC. Its protein product is CASGLQKQGRDEQFF.

Ten or more counts support this clonotype. The chain joins TRBV20-1 to TRBJ1-2; 7 bases agree with TRBD1. The CDR3 runs to 11 residues. Trimming removed 5 bases from V and 4 bases from J; junction bases left unmatched: 1. Germline values: CDR1 DFQATT, CDR2 SNEGSKA (reference sequence). The CDR3, as DNA: TGCAGTGCTTGGACAGGCTATGGCTACACCTTC. Translating it yields CSAWTGYGYTF.

This clonotype was picked up a small number of times. The rearrangement uses TRBV6-5 and TRBJ2-4; D is unclear. This CDR3 has 17 amino acids. Germline V gene lookup returns CDR1 MNHEY and CDR2 SVGAGI. The ends were cut back, 0 bases at V and 1 base at J, with 13 bases in the middle. The CDR3 nucleotides read TGTGCCAGCAGTTACTCGGCGACTCTCAATGCCAAAAACATTCAGTACTTC. Its protein is CASSYSATLNAKNIQYF.

This clonotype turned up a few times. This chain links TRBV2 with TRBJ2-3; 14 bases are a match to TRBD2. CDR1 is SNHLY and CDR2 is FYNNEI in the germline V gene. The CDR3 has 14 residues. The ends lost 9 bases at V and 1 base at J; junction bases unmatched: 0. CDR3 protein: CARGLAGGTDTQYF. CDR3 coding DNA: TGTGCCAGGGGACTAGCGGGGGGCACAGATACGCAGTATTTT.

This clonotype was found many times. It may be a read error: a sequence one base away is much more abundant. The rearrangement joins TRBV20-1 to TRBJ1-4, with 7 bases that match TRBD1. This CDR3 is 12 amino acids long. V gave up 5 bases and J gave up 11 bases; unmatched junction bases: 8. Germline-derived CDR1 and CDR2 are DFQATT and SNEGSKA (reference sequence). The CDR3 reads CSASQGVVKLFF. The CDR3 DNA reads as TGCAGTGCTTCGCAGGGGGTGGTGAAACTGTTTTTT.

This clonotype was seen many times. The chain is built from TRBV7-2 and TRBJ1-2, with TRBD1 identical over 10 bases. CDR1 is SGHTA and CDR2 is FQGNSA in the germline V gene. V shed 5 bases and J 4 bases; nucleotides not matched to a gene: 7. The CDR3 length is 15 residues. The CDR3 sequence is CASSTHRTGGYGYTF. Here the CDR3 DNA reads TGTGCCAGCAGCACCCACAGGACAGGGGGCTATGGCTACACCTTC.